The 15 T cell receptor beta chains below come from one sample, sequenced in a study of blood T cells in healthy people across ages. Primers used in a second PCR of roughly 6 to 11 cycles were a sample-barcoded 5' primer and a J-beta primer mix. TCRdb fed the 5' RACE reads into MiXCR, producing one record per CDR3 protein. The sample has around 580,000 distinct CDR3 sequences; roughly 48% are singletons. The source material was blood. Source of these receptors: an elderly man in good health.

The chain has TRBV5-1 and TRBJ1-2, with D tentatively TRBD1 (6 bases). The length of the CDR3 is 16 residues. CDR1 and CDR2 from the germline V gene are SGHRS and YFSETQ. V shed 4 bases and J shed 0 bases, with 16 bases lying between them. The chain's CDR3 is CASSLRGGPSNYGYTF. The CDR3 DNA follows: TGCGCCAGCAGCCTCAGGGGAGGACCCTCTAACTATGGCTACACCTTC.

This clonotype was recorded many times. This rearrangement joins TRBV11-3 to TRBJ2-3; 10 positions agree with TRBD2. J was trimmed by 4 bases and V by 5 bases; bases with no gene match: 9. CDR3 length: 16 residues. Germline assignment: CDR1 SGHNT and CDR2 YENEEA. The CDR3 here is CASSIGLAGEADTQYF. Here the CDR3 DNA reads TGTGCCAGCAGCATCGGCCTAGCGGGAGAGGCAGATACGCAGTATTTT. The whole variable domain, remainder taken from reference TRBV11-3 and TRBJ2-3, is EAGVVQSPRYKIIEKKQPVAFWCNPISGHNTLYWYLQNLGQGPELLIRYENEEAVDDSQLPKDRFSAERLKGVDSTLKIQPAELGDSAVYLCASSIGLAGEADTQYFGPGTRLTVL.

The genes are TRBV20-1 and TRBJ2-7; TRBD2 agrees at 11 bases. V dropped 0 bases and J dropped 7; count of bases not matched to a gene: 5. CDR1 is DFQATT, CDR2 SNEGSKA, per germline (reference sequence). The CDR3 runs 14 residues. CDR3 sequence: CSARDSGGAGEQYF. Here the CDR3 DNA reads TGCAGTGCTAGAGATAGCGGGGGGGCGGGGGAGCAGTACTTC.

The chain joins TRBV15 to TRBJ2-7, with D hard to call. TRBJ2-5 matches the DNA end more closely, so the J call is doubtful. The CDR3 runs to 14 residues. The germline gives CDR1 LNHNV, CDR2 YYDKDF (reference sequence). Here the CDR3 DNA reads TGTGCCACCAGCAGAGAGGGCAGCTTGGGGACCCAGTACTTC. This codes for CATSREGSLGTQYF.

The genes are TRBV29-1 and TRBJ2-1; the match to TRBD1 covers 7 bases. Germline-derived CDR1 and CDR2 are SQVTM and ANQGSEA. V dropped 6 bases and J dropped 6; count of bases not matched to a gene: 2. The CDR3 has 11 amino acids. As DNA, the CDR3 is TGCAGCGTACGGACAGGCAATGAGCAGTTCTTC. The encoded protein is CSVRTGNEQFF.

Turning to this clonotype: A read error may be the cause here, since a much bigger clone is one base away. The V and J genes are TRBV6-5 and TRBJ2-1; D might be TRBD1 (6 bases). Germline V gives CDR1 MNHEY, CDR2 SVGAGI. V was trimmed by 5 bases and J by 2 bases, leaving 16 bases between them. The CDR3 length is 16 residues. In DNA form, the CDR3 reads TGTGCCAGCAGTGCGGGCAGGGGTTTTCCCTACAATGAGCAGTTCTTC. Its translation: CASSAGRGFPYNEQFF.

This clonotype has a count of ten or more. The genes are TRBV29-1 and TRBJ2-7; the match to TRBD1 covers 9 bases. Trimming removed 5 bases from V and 6 bases from J; junction bases left unmatched: 11. In germline, CDR1 is SQVTM, CDR2 ANQGSEA. There are 14 residues in the CDR3. CDR3 loop: CSVPTGTGRSEQYF. The CDR3 nucleotides are TGCAGCGTTCCCACTGGGACAGGGAGGTCCGAGCAGTACTTC.

The chain carries TRBV28 and TRBJ2-7; 9 nucleotides align to TRBD1. The CDR3 contains 14 residues. Looked up from germline, CDR1 is MDHEN and CDR2 is SYDVKM. The V segment lost 5 bases and the J segment 1 base; nucleotides outside the gene matches: 3. The CDR3 protein is CASSHRGQSYEQYF. The CDR3 nucleotides read TGTGCCAGCAGTCACAGGGGGCAGTCCTACGAGCAGTACTTC.

This rearrangement joins TRBV28 to TRBJ1-2; TRBD1 matches at 9 bases. Germline loops: CDR1 MDHEN, CDR2 SYDVKM. After removal of 6 bases from V and 5 bases from J, the junction contained 13 bases not matched to a gene. The CDR3 runs 16 residues. The CDR3 here is CASSSPGTGRMYGYTF. The CDR3 DNA is TGTGCCAGCAGCTCCCCCGGGACAGGGCGAATGTATGGCTACACCTTC.

This clonotype was seen a handful of times. The chain joins TRBV10-2 to TRBJ2-1; a weak D match, TRBD1 (6 bases). The CDR3 is 13 residues long. Germline V gene lookup returns CDR1 WSHSY and CDR2 SAAADI. Trimming removed 5 bases from V and 7 bases from J, with 12 bases in between. DNA for the CDR3: TGCGCCAGCAGTTGGCGGCAGGGGAATGAGCAGTTCTTC. Translation: CASSWRQGNEQFF.

The rearrangement links TRBV7-3 to TRBJ2-1; no reliable D call. The CDR3 is made up of 14 amino acids. The V end was cut by 5 bases, the J end by 4 bases, with 12 bases between. Germline V gene lookup returns CDR1 SGHTA and CDR2 FQGTGA. The CDR3 DNA is TGTGCCAGCAGCCCAGATGCCAGATACAATGAGCAGTTCTTC. Translated: CASSPDARYNEQFF.

The gene calls are TRBV14 and TRBJ2-7, with a weak D call TRBD2 (5 bases). Germline V gives CDR1 SGHDN, CDR2 FVKESK. The V and J ends lost 4 bases and 10 bases respectively, with 14 bases between them. The CDR3 length is 12 residues. This CDR3 reads CASSRGGGTQYF. The CDR3 nucleotides are TGTGCCAGCAGCCGAGGAGGTGGAACCCAGTACTTC.

J is TRBJ2-5 and V is TRBV7-2, with 9 bases aligning to TRBD2. Germline CDR1 and CDR2: SGHTA and FQGNSA. The V and J ends lost 5 bases and 11 bases, in that order; junction bases with no gene match: 12. CDR3 size: 14 residues. CDR3 bases: TGTGCCAGCAGCCCTAGCGGGGATGGCAATGAGCAGTACTTC. Translated, it gives CASSPSGDGNEQYF.

The chain employs TRBV20-1 and TRBJ2-1; 7 bases are a match to TRBD2. Germline V gives CDR1 DFQATT, CDR2 SNEGSKA (reference sequence). This CDR3 is 17 amino acids long. The ends lost 0 bases at V and 0 bases at J; junction bases unmatched: 8. The CDR3 DNA reads TGCAGTGCTAGAGATTGGCAGCGGGGCAGCTCCTACAATGAGCAGTTCTTC. Protein product: CSARDWQRGSSYNEQFF.

This clonotype has at least ten counts. The chain uses TRBV7-9 and TRBJ2-6; D perhaps matches TRBD2 (6 bases). The V gene lost 5 bases and the J gene lost 1 base, with 12 bases spanning the gap. This CDR3 spans 16 amino acids. From germline, CDR1 is SEHNR and CDR2 FQNEAQ (reference sequence). In nucleotides, the CDR3 is TGTGCCAGCAGCCTAACCGGGGGTTCTGGGGCCAACGTCCTGACTTTC. Translation: CASSLTGGSGANVLTF.